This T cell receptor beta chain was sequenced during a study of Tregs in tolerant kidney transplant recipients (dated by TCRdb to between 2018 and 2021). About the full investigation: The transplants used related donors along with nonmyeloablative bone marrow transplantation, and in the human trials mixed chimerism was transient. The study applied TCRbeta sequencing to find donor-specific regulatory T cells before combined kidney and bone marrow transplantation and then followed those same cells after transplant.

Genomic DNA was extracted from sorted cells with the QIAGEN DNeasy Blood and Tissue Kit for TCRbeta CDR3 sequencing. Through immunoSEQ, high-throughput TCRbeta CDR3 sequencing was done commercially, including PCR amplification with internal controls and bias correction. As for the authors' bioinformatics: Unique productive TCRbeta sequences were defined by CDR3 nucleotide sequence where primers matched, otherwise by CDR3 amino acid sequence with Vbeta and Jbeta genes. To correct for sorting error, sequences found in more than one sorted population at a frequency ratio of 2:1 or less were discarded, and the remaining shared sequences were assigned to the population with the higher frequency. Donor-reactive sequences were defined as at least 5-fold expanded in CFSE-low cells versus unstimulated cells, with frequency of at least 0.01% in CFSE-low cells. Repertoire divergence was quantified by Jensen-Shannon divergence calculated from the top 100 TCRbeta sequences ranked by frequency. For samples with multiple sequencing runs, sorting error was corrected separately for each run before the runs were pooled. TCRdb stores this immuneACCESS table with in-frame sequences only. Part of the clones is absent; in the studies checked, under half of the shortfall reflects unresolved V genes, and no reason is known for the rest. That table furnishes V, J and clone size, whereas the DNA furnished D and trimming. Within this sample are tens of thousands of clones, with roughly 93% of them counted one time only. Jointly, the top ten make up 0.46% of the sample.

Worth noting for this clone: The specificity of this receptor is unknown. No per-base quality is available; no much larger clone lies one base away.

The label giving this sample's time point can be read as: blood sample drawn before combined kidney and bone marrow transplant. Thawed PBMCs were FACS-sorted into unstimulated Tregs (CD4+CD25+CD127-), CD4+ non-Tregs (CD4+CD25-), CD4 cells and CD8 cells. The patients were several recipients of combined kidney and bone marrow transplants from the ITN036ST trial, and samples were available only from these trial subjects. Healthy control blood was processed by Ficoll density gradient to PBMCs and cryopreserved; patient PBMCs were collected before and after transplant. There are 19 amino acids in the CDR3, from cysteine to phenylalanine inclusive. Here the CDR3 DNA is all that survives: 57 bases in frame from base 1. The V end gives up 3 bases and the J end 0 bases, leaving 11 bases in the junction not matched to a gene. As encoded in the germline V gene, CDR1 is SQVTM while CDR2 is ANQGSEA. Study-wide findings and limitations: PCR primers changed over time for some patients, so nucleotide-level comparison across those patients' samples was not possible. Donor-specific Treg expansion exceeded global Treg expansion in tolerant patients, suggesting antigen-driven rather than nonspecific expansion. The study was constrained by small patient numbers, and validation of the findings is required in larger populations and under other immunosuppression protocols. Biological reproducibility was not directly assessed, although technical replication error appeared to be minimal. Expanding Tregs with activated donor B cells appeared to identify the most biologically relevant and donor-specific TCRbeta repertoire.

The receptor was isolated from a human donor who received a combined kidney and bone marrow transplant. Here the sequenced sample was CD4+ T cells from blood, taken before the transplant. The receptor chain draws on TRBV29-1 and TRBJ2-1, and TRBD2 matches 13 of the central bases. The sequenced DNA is TGCAGCGTTGACGAGTCGGGACTAGCGGGACTGAGCTCCTACAATGAGCAGTTCTTC. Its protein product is CSVDESGLAGLSSYNEQFF.